This T cell receptor (beta chain) was documented in a study of cytomegalovirus exposure and HLA in healthy donors. Broader study findings: According to a subsequent analysis, TCR clusters from the first cohort were inclined to appear together in the 110 or so validation repertoires. The study designated 160 or so TCR beta chains cytomegalovirus-associated.

Here immunoSEQ multiplex PCR was the method, and the copy in TCRdb shows in-frame clones only, minus some. The sample gives around 60,000 clones, about 94% of which show up once; 4% to 5.5% is in the top ten. The germline V gene encodes CDR1 SGHNT and CDR2 YYREEE (reference sequence). Deletions cut 3 bases from V and 5 bases from J, with 14 bases between. CDR3 size: 15 residues. A remark on this clone: Its specificity is not known.

This TCR came from a young man in good health and CMV-seropositive. The sample consisted of PBMCs. The genes are TRBV5-4 and TRBJ1-4, with a possible D match to TRBD1 (5 bases). The CDR3 DNA follows: TGTGCCAGCAGCTCCGAGGACACCTCGAATGAAAAACTGTTTTTT. Its protein is CASSSEDTSNEKLFF.